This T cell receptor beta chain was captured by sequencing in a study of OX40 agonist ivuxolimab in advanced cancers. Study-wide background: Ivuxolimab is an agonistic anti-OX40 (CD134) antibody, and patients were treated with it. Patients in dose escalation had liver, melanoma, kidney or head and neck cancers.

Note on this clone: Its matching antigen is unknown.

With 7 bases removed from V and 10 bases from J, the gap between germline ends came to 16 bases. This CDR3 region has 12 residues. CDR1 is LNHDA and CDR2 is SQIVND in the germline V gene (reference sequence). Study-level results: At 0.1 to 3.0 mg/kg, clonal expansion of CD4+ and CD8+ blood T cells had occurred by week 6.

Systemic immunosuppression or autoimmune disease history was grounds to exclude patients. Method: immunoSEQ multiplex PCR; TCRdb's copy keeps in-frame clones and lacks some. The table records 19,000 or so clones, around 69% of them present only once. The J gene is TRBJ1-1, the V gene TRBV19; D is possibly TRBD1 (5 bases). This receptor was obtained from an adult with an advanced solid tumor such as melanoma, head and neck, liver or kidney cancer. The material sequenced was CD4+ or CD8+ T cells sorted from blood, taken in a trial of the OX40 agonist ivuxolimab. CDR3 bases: TGTGCCAGTAACGCCGGCGGACATACAGCTTTCTTT. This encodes CASNAGGHTAFF.